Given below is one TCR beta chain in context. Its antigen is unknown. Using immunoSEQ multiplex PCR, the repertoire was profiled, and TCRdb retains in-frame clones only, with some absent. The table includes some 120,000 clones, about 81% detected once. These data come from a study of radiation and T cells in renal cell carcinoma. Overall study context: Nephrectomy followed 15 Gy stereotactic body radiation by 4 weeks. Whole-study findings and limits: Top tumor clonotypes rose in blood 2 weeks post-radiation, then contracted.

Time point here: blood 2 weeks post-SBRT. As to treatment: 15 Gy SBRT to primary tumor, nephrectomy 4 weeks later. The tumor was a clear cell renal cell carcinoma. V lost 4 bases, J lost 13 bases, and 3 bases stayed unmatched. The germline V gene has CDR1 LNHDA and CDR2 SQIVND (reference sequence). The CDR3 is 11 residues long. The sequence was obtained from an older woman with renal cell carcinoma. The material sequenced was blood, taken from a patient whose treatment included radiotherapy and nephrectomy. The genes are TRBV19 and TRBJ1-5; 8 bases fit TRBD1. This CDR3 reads CASSNRDRQHF. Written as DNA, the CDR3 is TGTGCCAGTAGTAACCGGGACAGGCAGCATTTT.